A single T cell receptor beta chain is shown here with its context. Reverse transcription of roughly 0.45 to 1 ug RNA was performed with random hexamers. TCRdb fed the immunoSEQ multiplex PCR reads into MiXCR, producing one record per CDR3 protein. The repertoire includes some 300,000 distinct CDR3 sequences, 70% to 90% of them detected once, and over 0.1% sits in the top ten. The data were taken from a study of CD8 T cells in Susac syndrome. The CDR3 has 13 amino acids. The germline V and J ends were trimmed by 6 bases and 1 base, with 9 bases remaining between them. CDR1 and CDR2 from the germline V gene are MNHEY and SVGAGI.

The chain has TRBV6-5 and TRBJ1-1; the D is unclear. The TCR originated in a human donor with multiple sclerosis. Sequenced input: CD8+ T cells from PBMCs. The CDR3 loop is CASSQSGNTEAFF. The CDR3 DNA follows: TGTGCCAGCAGCCAAAGTGGGAACACTGAAGCTTTCTTT.